Listed here are 22 T cell receptor beta chains from one sample, sequenced in a study of blood T cell repertoires in COVID-19. The protocol was immunoSEQ multiplex PCR, while the TCRdb copy is restricted to in-frame clones and leaves out a portion. The sample has around 230,000 clones, 83% seen once. Sample: peripheral blood. These receptors all come from a woman between 40 and 55 years old with active or convalescent COVID-19.

The CDR3 region is CASRPGTAGIKNIQYF. In DNA, the CDR3 is TGTGCCAGCAGACCCGGGACGGCGGGAATCAAAAACATTCAGTACTTC. The chain has TRBV7-9 and TRBJ2-4; D is perhaps TRBD2 (6 bases). The CDR3 sequence is 16 residues long. CDR1 is SEHNR, CDR2 FQNEAQ, per germline (reference sequence). Trimming took 6 bases from V and 3 from J, leaving 18 bases between them.

This clone was counted only a few times. V and J are TRBV11-2 and TRBJ1-5; 8 bases align to TRBD1. Trimming at V came to 2 bases and at J to 4 bases, leaving 7 bases not matched to a gene. Germline-derived CDR1 and CDR2 are SGHAT and FQNNGV. The CDR3 consists of 16 residues. CDR3 residues: CASSLQTGGQNQPQHF. CDR3 DNA: TGTGCCAGCAGCTTACAAACAGGGGGTCAGAATCAGCCCCAGCATTTT.

The chain uses TRBV5-1 and TRBJ2-7; TRBD1 aligns across 7 bases. The CDR3 has 13 amino acids. V lost 0 bases to trimming and J lost 6 bases; unmatched junction nucleotides: 3. The germline CDR1 and CDR2 sequences are SGHRS and YFSETQ. The CDR3 protein is CASSLDRGAEQYF. As DNA, the CDR3 is TGCGCCAGCAGCTTGGACAGGGGCGCCGAGCAGTACTTC. The variable domain in full, completed from reference TRBV5-1 and TRBJ2-7, reads KAGVTQTPRYLIKTRGQQVTLSCSPISGHRSVSWYQQTPGQGLQFLFEYFSETQRNKGNFPGRFSGRQFSNSRSEMNVSTLELGDSALYLCASSLDRGAEQYFGPGTRLTVT.

The rearrangement uses TRBV7-9 and TRBJ1-1, with D uncertain. V lost 5 bases and J lost 1, with 14 bases in between. The germline V gene has CDR1 SEHNR and CDR2 FQNEAQ (reference sequence). The CDR3 is 15 amino acids. In DNA, the CDR3 is TGTGCCAGCAGCCGACGGGAGCCCCAGAACACTGAAGCTTTCTTT. This codes for CASSRREPQNTEAFF.

In this sample, this clone turned up once. The CDR3 here is CASSAGGGWEAFF. CDR3 DNA: TGTGCCAGCAGCGCCGGGGGGGGCTGGGAAGCTTTCTTT. The gene calls are TRBV9 and TRBJ1-1; tentatively, D is TRBD1 (6 bases). Trimming removed 3 bases from V and 8 bases from J, with 14 bases in between. There are 13 residues in the CDR3. The germline CDR1 and CDR2 sequences are SGDLS and YYNGEE.

This clone was picked up one time. The V call is TRBV4-1, the J call TRBJ1-2, with D unclear. This CDR3 contains 13 residues. Germline V gene lookup returns CDR1 MGHRA and CDR2 YSYEKL. V lost 6 bases and J lost 5, with 13 bases in between. Here the CDR3 reads CASSLDTTYGYTF. DNA of the CDR3: TGCGCCAGCAGTCTTGACACCACTTATGGCTACACCTTC.

The CDR3 bases are TGCAGTGCTAGTCGTTGGGGGGCTGAAGCTTTCTTT. This sequence encodes CSASRWGAEAFF. J is TRBJ1-1 and V is TRBV20-1; a weak D match, TRBD1 (5 bases). Looked up from germline, CDR1 is DFQATT and CDR2 is SNEGSKA (reference sequence). Trimming removed 3 bases at V and 6 bases at J, with 11 bases between. CDR3 length: 12 amino acids.

This clone was counted a few times. This chain joins TRBV6-1 and TRBJ1-2; D gene unclear. This CDR3 is 16 amino acids long. Germline V gene lookup returns CDR1 MNHNS and CDR2 SASEGT. Trimming removed 0 bases at V and 3 bases at J, with 14 bases between. Written as DNA, the CDR3 is TGTGCCAGCAGTGAAGCGTATACTTTCGGGGACTATGGCTACACCTTC. Protein sequence: CASSEAYTFGDYGYTF.

The CDR3 sequence is CAWSGDRFLETQYF. The CDR3 DNA follows: TGTGCCTGGAGCGGAGACAGGTTTTTAGAGACCCAGTACTTC. This sequence joins TRBV30 and TRBJ2-5, with D perhaps matching TRBD1 (6 bases). The CDR3 has 14 residues. Per germline, CDR1 GTSNPN and CDR2 SVGIG (reference sequence). V dropped 3 bases and J dropped 4 bases, with 15 bases sitting between them.

The V and J genes are TRBV6-5 and TRBJ2-1, with TRBD1 matching over 11 bases. The CDR3 has 13 residues. Germline CDR1 MNHEY, CDR2 SVGAGI. Trimming removed 7 bases from V and 10 bases from J; junction bases left unmatched: 6. Here the CDR3 reads CASTGQGAWEQFF. Written as DNA, the CDR3 is TGTGCCAGCACAGGACAGGGGGCATGGGAGCAGTTCTTC.

This clone was observed a few times. This sequence joins TRBV15 and TRBJ1-5, with 7 bases matching TRBD1. Germline V gene sequence: CDR1 LNHNV, CDR2 YYDKDF (reference sequence). The V gene end was trimmed by 0 bases and the J gene end by 5 bases; junction bases not matched to a gene: 7. This CDR3 is built from 16 residues. The CDR3 sequence: CATSREIKGADQPQHF. CDR3 nucleotides: TGTGCCACCAGCAGAGAAATAAAGGGGGCGGATCAGCCCCAGCATTTT.

V and J are TRBV28 and TRBJ2-3, with no clear D. Trimming pared 3 bases from V and 2 bases from J, leaving 6 bases between. Germline assignment: CDR1 MDHEN and CDR2 SYDVKM. The CDR3 runs 13 residues. CDR3 loop: CASSFTTTDTQYF. DNA of the CDR3: TGTGCCAGCAGTTTTACAACCACAGATACGCAGTATTTT.

There are a few counts of this clone. The V call is TRBV20-1, the J call TRBJ1-2; D remains unclear. V lost 3 bases and J 4 bases, leaving 6 bases between the germline ends. Germline CDR1 and CDR2: DFQATT and SNEGSKA (reference sequence). This CDR3 is built from 11 residues. The CDR3 protein is CSASTVYGYTF. The CDR3 nucleotides read TGCAGTGCTAGTACAGTCTATGGCTACACCTTC.

CDR3 coding DNA: TGTGCCAGCAGTGAAGGAACGGGGGTCGGGCAGCCCCAGCATTTT. Translated: CASSEGTGVGQPQHF. The chain couples TRBV6-1 to TRBJ1-5; possibly TRBD1 for D (5 bases). Per germline, CDR1 MNHNS and CDR2 SASEGT. With 1 base removed from V and 7 bases from J, the gap between germline ends came to 14 bases. The CDR3 sequence is 15 residues long.

The chain links TRBV18 to TRBJ1-2, with unresolved D. CDR3 length: 15 residues. Germline loops: CDR1 KGHSH, CDR2 LQKENI. V lost 0 bases, J lost 3 bases, and 11 bases lay in between. The CDR3 region is CASSPPKSGYYGYTF. The CDR3 DNA sequence: TGTGCCAGCTCACCACCGAAATCCGGGTACTATGGCTACACCTTC.

The rearrangement links TRBV7-9 to TRBJ1-3; tentatively, D is TRBD1 (6 bases). V dropped 5 bases and J dropped 2 bases, with 16 bases sitting between them. Germline assignment: CDR1 SEHNR and CDR2 FQNEAQ (reference sequence). The CDR3 extends over 16 amino acids. CDR3 protein: CASSLTGTSAGNTIYF. In DNA form, the CDR3 reads TGTGCCAGCAGCCTTACCGGGACATCGGCTGGAAACACCATATATTTT.

The chain recombines TRBV18 with TRBJ1-1; D gene uncertain. Looked up from germline, CDR1 is KGHSH and CDR2 is LQKENI. The CDR3 runs to 13 residues. V was clipped by 10 bases and J by 0 bases, with 12 bases between them. As DNA, the CDR3 is TGTGCCACCCGTGATTTAGTGAACACTGAAGCTTTCTTT. Translated: CATRDLVNTEAFF.

This chain joins TRBV10-3 and TRBJ2-7, with 10 bases that match TRBD2. V was pared by 7 bases and J by 5 bases, with 8 bases of the junction left unmatched. There are 14 residues in the CDR3. Germline V CDR1 and CDR2: ENHRY, SYGVKD. DNA for the CDR3: TGTGCCATCAAAGGGGTCCTAGCGGGAGACGAGCAGTACTTC. Amino acids: CAIKGVLAGDEQYF.

The chain's CDR3 is CASSLADQGFSEAFF. DNA of the CDR3: TGTGCCAGCAGCTTAGCAGACCAGGGGTTCAGTGAAGCTTTCTTT. The chain combines TRBV7-2 with TRBJ1-1, with D perhaps matching TRBD1 (6 bases). There are 15 residues in the CDR3. CDR1 and CDR2 from the germline V gene are SGHTA and FQGNSA. The ends were cut back, 0 bases at V and 7 bases at J, with 15 bases in the middle.

The chain is built from TRBV3-1 (or the pseudogene TRBV3-2) and TRBJ2-1, with 12 bases identical to TRBD2. CDR3 size: 16 residues. Per germline, CDR1 LGHDT and CDR2 YNNKEL (reference sequence). Unmatched junction bases numbered 5, after V lost 2 bases and J lost 6 bases. CDR3 coding DNA: TGTGCCAGCAGCCAAATTGGACTAGCGGGGTGCAATGAGCAGTTCTTC. Amino acid sequence: CASSQIGLAGCNEQFF.

The CDR3 region is CASSETGFQETQYF. The CDR3 nucleotides are TGTGCCAGCAGTGAAACAGGGTTCCAAGAGACCCAGTACTTC. The rearrangement uses TRBV25-1 and TRBJ2-5; tentative D call: TRBD1 (6 bases). CDR1 and CDR2 (germline): MGHDK, SYGVNS. This CDR3 region has 14 residues. Trimming shortened V by 2 bases and J by 1 base, and 8 bases separated the two germline ends.

The V gene is TRBV11-2, the J gene TRBJ1-2; tentative D call: TRBD1 (5 bases). The CDR3 extends over 15 amino acids. The V end lost 5 bases, the J end lost 7 bases, and 20 bases lay between the germline ends. Germline V gives CDR1 SGHAT, CDR2 FQNNGV. CDR3 nucleotide sequence: TGTGCCAGCAGCCCTAGGGGTCTGGAGTTTGGTGGCTACACCTTC. Protein sequence: CASSPRGLEFGGYTF.